The 5 T cell receptor beta chains given below trace back to one sample, sequenced in a study of early T cells in non-severe SARS-CoV-2 infection. Each CDR3 protein gets one entry after TCRdb re-called the 5' RACE reads with MiXCR. The table records about 50,000 distinct CDR3 sequences, around 9.6% of them present only once. Here the sequenced sample was whole blood, taken at baseline. The receptors derive from an adult who was a healthcare worker with PCR-confirmed SARS-CoV-2 infection or an uninfected control (not recorded which).

This clonotype was seen ten or more times. V and J are TRBV7-2 and TRBJ2-3; TRBD1 aligns across 7 bases. The junction had 7 bases not matched to a gene; V was cut back by 4 bases and J by 3 bases. In germline, CDR1 is SGHTA, CDR2 FQGNSA. This CDR3 contains 15 residues. The CDR3 is CASSSGQVATDTQYF. The DNA for the CDR3 is TGTGCCAGCAGCTCCGGACAGGTCGCAACAGATACGCAGTATTTT. Filled out from reference TRBV7-2 and TRBJ2-3, the complete variable domain reads GAGVSQSPSNKVTEKGKDVELRCDPISGHTALYWYRQSLGQGLEFLIYFQGNSAPDKSGLPSDRFSAERTGGSVSTLTIQRTQQEDSAVYLCASSSGQVATDTQYFGPGTRLTVL.

This clonotype appeared a few times. This sequence joins TRBV7-2 and TRBJ2-5; D may be TRBD2 (7 bases). The germline V gene has CDR1 SGHTA and CDR2 FQGNSA. The CDR3 has 15 amino acids. Trimming shortened V by 5 bases and J by 4 bases, and 17 bases separated the two germline ends. CDR3 coding DNA: TGTGCCAGCAGCAGGGTACGGGGGGCGGGAGAGACCCAGTACTTC. This gives the protein CASSRVRGAGETQYF. Drawing the rest from reference TRBV7-2 and TRBJ2-5, the complete variable domain is GAGVSQSPSNKVTEKGKDVELRCDPISGHTALYWYRQSLGQGLEFLIYFQGNSAPDKSGLPSDRFSAERTGGSVSTLTIQRTQQEDSAVYLCASSRVRGAGETQYFGPGTRLLVL.

The sample holds a few counts of this clonotype. The chain recombines TRBV6-6 with TRBJ1-4; D is ambiguous. V lost 0 bases and J 7 bases, leaving 12 bases between the germline ends. This CDR3 region has 15 residues. Germline V gene sequence: CDR1 MNHNY, CDR2 SVGAGI (reference sequence). Here the CDR3 reads CASSYSKGLGEKLFF. In DNA, the CDR3 is TGTGCCAGCAGTTACTCGAAAGGGTTGGGTGAAAAACTGTTTTTT.

The CDR3 DNA is TGTGCCAGCAGCTCCCAGGGTGGCGGCACTGAAGCTTTCTTT. Translating gives CASSSQGGGTEAFF. The chain combines TRBV7-9 with TRBJ1-1; possibly TRBD1 for D (5 bases). CDR3 size: 14 residues. Germline CDR1 reads SEHNR; CDR2 reads FQNEAQ (reference sequence). The V and J ends lost 4 bases and 4 bases respectively, with 13 bases between them.

This clonotype came up a few times. The chain is built from TRBV7-2 and TRBJ2-7; 11 positions match TRBD2. Germline-derived CDR1 and CDR2 are SGHTA and FQGNSA. CDR3 length equals 14 residues. Trimming cost V 1 base and J 7 bases; bases outside gene matches: 3. The CDR3 spells CASSLELAGVEQYF. CDR3 DNA sequence: TGTGCCAGCAGCTTAGAACTAGCGGGGGTGGAGCAGTACTTC.